This TCR beta chain was identified during a study of blood T cell repertoires in COVID-19. On the study more broadly: Sites in the United States, Italy and Spain provided acute and convalescent COVID-19 samples.

Data came from immunoSEQ multiplex PCR; TCRdb stores just in-frame clones and leaves some out. The sample records 310,000 or so clones, about nine tenths being singletons. Germline loops: CDR1 LNHDA, CDR2 SQIVND (reference sequence). The V and J ends lost 3 bases and 4 bases respectively, with 12 bases between them. The CDR3 length is 14 residues. The receptor was derived from a man between 45 and 60 years old with active or convalescent COVID-19. The sequenced sample consisted of peripheral blood. This chain joins TRBV19 and TRBJ1-2; D gene unclear. The CDR3: CASSIGGSAYGYTF. DNA for the CDR3: TGTGCCAGTAGTATTGGAGGGTCTGCCTATGGCTACACCTTC.